Detailed here is one T cell receptor (beta chain). This sample was taken from a study of T cells in Graves' hyperthyroidism and ophthalmopathy. The V gene end was trimmed by 3 bases and the J gene end by 4 bases; junction bases not matched to a gene: 13. CDR3 length equals 16 residues. Germline V gene data show CDR1 as DFQATT and CDR2 as SNEGSKA (reference sequence). TCR beta CDR3 region amplification was performed from RNA transcripts. HTBI primers were used for first-round RT-PCR of the TCR CDR3. TCRdb processed the multiplex PCR reads anew with MiXCR; each CDR3 protein has one entry. This sample has a few hundred thousand distinct CDR3 sequences, with about 15% found just once. Patients aged 18 to 65 with hyperthyroidism were newly diagnosed, with duration under 2 months.

The receptor comes from a woman in her twenties or thirties with Graves' hyperthyroidism. The sequenced sample was blood. The chain recombines TRBV20-1 with TRBJ1-1, with TRBD1 matching 8 bases. The CDR3, as DNA: TGCAGTGCTAGCGGGAACAACCAGGGGGCCGGCACTGAAGCTTTCTTT. It encodes CSASGNNQGAGTEAFF.